This is a list of T cell receptor beta chains from one sample in a study of control samples from healthy donors and cancer patients. Assay used: immunoSEQ multiplex PCR; TCRdb lists only in-frame clones, some missing. In the table there are 150,000 or so clones, just under 95% of which are singletons. Sequencing used PBMCs. The origin of the receptors is a man in his sixties with colorectal cancer. Each CDR3 is given with its conserved first and last residue. A D gene is named only where the DNA matches it firmly. Clone sizes are given selectively: once, few, many, or a class where the clone is expanded.

TRBV19,-,TRBJ1-6,14,-,TGTGCCAGTAGTTCCACGTCCGGCCAAGTGACCCTCCACTTT,CASSSTSGQVTLHF
TRBV4-1,-,TRBJ2-7,13,-,TGCGCCAGCAGCCAAGAAGGAGGGTACGAGCAGTACTTC,CASSQEGGYEQYF
TRBV2,-,TRBJ1-1,14,TRBD1,TGTGCCAGCAGTGAAGCCTGGGACAGGATTATAGCTTTCTTT,CASSEAWDRIIAFF
TRBV7-2,-,TRBJ1-5,15,TRBD1,TGTGCCAGCAGCTTAGGAGGGACAGAAGGTCAGCCCCAGCATTTT,CASSLGGTEGQPQHF
TRBV4-2,-,TRBJ1-2,14,-,TGTGCCAGCAGCCAAGATGGAGAAGGATATGGCTACACCTTC,CASSQDGEGYGYTF
TRBV28,-,TRBJ1-5,15,-,TGTGCCAGCAGTTCGGGTCTTACTACTAATCAGCCCCAGCATTTT,CASSSGLTTNQPQHF
TRBV6-6,-,TRBJ1-4,14,-,TGTGCCAGCAGTTTCGGGACAAATGAGGAAAAACTGTTTTTT,CASSFGTNEEKLFF
TRBV3-1/TRBV3-2,once,TRBJ1-1,14,-,TGTGCCAGCAGCCAGGGAGTGAGTTCCACTGAAGCTTTCTTT,CASSQGVSSTEAFF
TRBV18,-,TRBJ2-7,16,TRBD2,TGTGCCAGCTCACCGCCTAGCGGGGGCCTTTCCTACGAGCAGTACTTC,CASSPPSGGLSYEQYF
TRBV7-2,-,TRBJ2-7,12,-,TGTGCCAGCAGCTTAGATCTCTACGAGCAGTACTTC,CASSLDLYEQYF
TRBV7-2,once,TRBJ1-1,13,-,TGTGCCAGCAGCTTTGGTTTGAACACTGAAGCTTTCTTT,CASSFGLNTEAFF
TRBV7-9,-,TRBJ1-2,15,-,TGTGCCAGCAGCTTAGTGTTGGGAAGCGGCTATGGCTACACCTTC,CASSLVLGSGYGYTF
TRBV30,-,TRBJ2-7,12,-,TGTGCCTGGAGTGTGAGCCGTGCTGAGCAGCACTTC,CAWSVSRAEQHF
TRBV2,once,TRBJ2-5,16,-,TGTGCCAGCAGTGAAGCTGCGGGGCTGTGGGAAGAGACCCAGTACTTC,CASSEAAGLWEETQYF
TRBV6-4,-,TRBJ1-1,15,TRBD1,TGTGCCAGCAGTGCCTTCGGACAGGGGAACACTGAAGCTTTCTTT,CASSAFGQGNTEAFF
TRBV27,-,TRBJ2-7,13,-,TGTGCCACCTCACGCGGGGCGACCTACGAGCAGTACTTC,CATSRGATYEQYF
TRBV5-6,-,TRBJ1-3,17,-,TGTGCCAGCAGCTTGACGGGGACGGCTCCCTCTGGAAACACCATATATTTT,CASSLTGTAPSGNTIYF
TRBV3-1/TRBV3-2,-,TRBJ1-4,12,-,TGTGCCAGCAGCCAAGATGGAGAAAAACTGTTTTTT,CASSQDGEKLFF
TRBV5-1,-,TRBJ2-1,17,-,TGCGCCAGCAGCCCATTCTTCTCTAGCGTCAAGTACAATGAGCAGTTCTTC,CASSPFFSSVKYNEQFF
TRBV4-1,-,TRBJ1-2,13,-,TGCGCCAGCAGCCAAGATCAGGGCTATGGCTACACCTTC,CASSQDQGYGYTF
TRBV24-1,once,TRBJ1-5,15,-,TGTGCCACCAGTGATTTGCGTCAGGGGAATCAGCCCCAGCATTTT,CATSDLRQGNQPQHF
TRBV5-1,-,TRBJ2-3,14,-,TGCGCCAGCAGAGCCCCCACAGTAACAGATACGCAGTATTTT,CASRAPTVTDTQYF
TRBV10-1,-,TRBJ2-7,12,-,TGCGCCAGCAGTCCGGGCCCCTACGAGCAGTACTTC,CASSPGPYEQYF
TRBV30,-,TRBJ1-6,13,-,TGTGCCTGGAGAGGGGAGCAGAATTCACCCCTCCACTTT,CAWRGEQNSPLHF
TRBV30,-,TRBJ1-1,15,TRBD1,TGTGCCTGGAGTAGGGACAGGGAGACGAACACTGAAGCTTTCTTT,CAWSRDRETNTEAFF
TRBV29-1,-,TRBJ1-2,12,-,TGCAGCGTTGCTACAGGGTACTATGGCTACACCTTC,CSVATGYYGYTF
TRBV7-2,-,TRBJ1-2,16,-,TGTGCCAGCAGCTTAGAGTGGTCGGGGGGCGCGAATGGCTACACCTTC,CASSLEWSGGANGYTF
TRBV5-1,-,TRBJ1-3,16,-,TGCGCCAGCAGCTTAGGACCGCCGAACTCTGGAAACACCATATATTTT,CASSLGPPNSGNTIYF
TRBV5-6,-,TRBJ1-1,15,TRBD1,TGTGCCAGCAGCTCACCGACAGGGTTGTACACTGAAGCTTTCTTT,CASSSPTGLYTEAFF
TRBV7-9,-,TRBJ1-3,15,-,TGTGCCAGCAGCCAGGCCGTGAGCTCTGGAAACACCATATATTTT,CASSQAVSSGNTIYF
TRBV4-2,-,TRBJ2-7,15,-,TGTGCCAGCAGCCAAACGGACAGTGGCGGCCACGAGCAGTACTTC,CASSQTDSGGHEQYF